This T cell receptor beta chain stems from a study of PD-L1 blockade in urothelial cancer. Study information: Atezolizumab (1,200 mg intravenously every 3 weeks) began at some point between 2013 and 2015 for patients. Researchers found blood samples held a median of 141,255 T cells.

Assay: immunoSEQ multiplex PCR; the TCRdb copy retains only in-frame clones and omits some. The data hold approximately 38,000 clones, with about 86% observed a single time. There are 14 residues in the CDR3. The V gene lost 6 bases and the J gene lost 6 bases, with 18 bases spanning the gap. The V gene's germline CDR1 is MDHEN and CDR2 SYDVKM. Time point given: peripheral blood 6 weeks after treatment start. This TCR was recovered from a man aged 60-69 years with urothelial cancer. Sequencing used PBMCs, obtained around atezolizumab (anti-PD-L1) treatment. J is TRBJ2-7 and V is TRBV28, with a tentative D call TRBD1 (6 bases). This CDR3 is CASRPPGDTVEQYF. DNA for the CDR3: TGTGCCAGCAGACCACCCGGGGACACGGTCGAGCAGTACTTC. Full variable domain (missing parts from reference TRBV28 and TRBJ2-7): DVKVTQSSRYLVKRTGEKVFLECVQDMDHENMFWYRQDPGLGLRLIYFSYDVKMKEKGDIPEGYSVSREKKERFSLILESASTNQTSMYLCASRPPGDTVEQYFGPGTRLTVT.